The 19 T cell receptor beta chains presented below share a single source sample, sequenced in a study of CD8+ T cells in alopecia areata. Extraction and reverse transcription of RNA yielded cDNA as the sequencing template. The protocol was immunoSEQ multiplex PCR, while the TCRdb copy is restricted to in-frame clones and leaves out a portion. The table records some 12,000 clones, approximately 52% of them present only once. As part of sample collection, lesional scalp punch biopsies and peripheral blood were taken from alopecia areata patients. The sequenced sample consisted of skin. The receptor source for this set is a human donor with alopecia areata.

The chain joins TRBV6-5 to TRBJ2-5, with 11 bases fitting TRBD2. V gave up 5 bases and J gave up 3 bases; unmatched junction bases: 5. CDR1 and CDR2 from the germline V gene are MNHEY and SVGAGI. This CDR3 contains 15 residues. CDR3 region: CASSVSGGAEETQYF. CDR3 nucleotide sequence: TGTGCCAGCAGTGTTAGCGGGGGGGCCGAAGAGACCCAGTACTTC.

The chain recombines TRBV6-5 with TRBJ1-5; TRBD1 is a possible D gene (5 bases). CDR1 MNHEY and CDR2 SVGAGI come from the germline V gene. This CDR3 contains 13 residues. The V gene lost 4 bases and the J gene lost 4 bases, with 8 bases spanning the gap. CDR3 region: CASSFRGNQPQHF. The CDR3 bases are TGTGCCAGCAGTTTTCGGGGGAATCAGCCCCAGCATTTT.

CDR3 coding DNA: TGTGCCAGCAGCTTAGCTCCGGGGTCCTACGAGCAGTACTTC. This encodes CASSLAPGSYEQYF. The chain has TRBV7-2 and TRBJ2-7; TRBD2 might be the D (5 bases). The CDR3 is 14 amino acids. Trimming shortened V by 0 bases and J by 1 base, and 7 bases separated the two germline ends. Germline values: CDR1 SGHTA, CDR2 FQGNSA.

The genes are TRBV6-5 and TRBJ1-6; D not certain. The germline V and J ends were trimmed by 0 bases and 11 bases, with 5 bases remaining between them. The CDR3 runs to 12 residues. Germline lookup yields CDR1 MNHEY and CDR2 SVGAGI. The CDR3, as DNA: TGTGCCAGCAGTTACTCGAGGGCACCCCTCCACTTT. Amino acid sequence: CASSYSRAPLHF.

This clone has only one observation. CDR3 nucleotides: TGCAGCGCTAGCGACAGGGCCACTGAAGCTTTCTTT. Its protein is CSASDRATEAFF. This chain uses TRBV29-1 with TRBJ1-1; 7 positions match TRBD1. The germline CDR1 and CDR2 sequences are SQVTM and ANQGSEA. After removal of 7 bases from V and 4 bases from J, the junction contained 6 bases not matched to a gene. The CDR3 length is 12 residues.

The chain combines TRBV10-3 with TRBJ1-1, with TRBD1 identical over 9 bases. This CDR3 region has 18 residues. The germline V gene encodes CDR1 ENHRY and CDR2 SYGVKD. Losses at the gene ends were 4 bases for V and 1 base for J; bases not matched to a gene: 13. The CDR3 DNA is TGTGCCATCAGTGGACAAACTAGGACAGGGGCGAGGAACACTGAAGCTTTCTTT. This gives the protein CAISGQTRTGARNTEAFF.

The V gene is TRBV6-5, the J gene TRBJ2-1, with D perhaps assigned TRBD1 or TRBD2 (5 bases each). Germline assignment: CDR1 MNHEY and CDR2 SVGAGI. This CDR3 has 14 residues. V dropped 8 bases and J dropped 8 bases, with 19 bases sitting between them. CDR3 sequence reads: CASQTGTAAHEQFF. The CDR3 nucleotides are TGTGCCAGCCAAACCGGGACCGCAGCCCATGAGCAGTTCTTC.

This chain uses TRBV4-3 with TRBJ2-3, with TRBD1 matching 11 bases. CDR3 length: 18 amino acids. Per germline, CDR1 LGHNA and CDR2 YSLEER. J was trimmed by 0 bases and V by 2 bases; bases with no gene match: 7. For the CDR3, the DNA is TGCGCCAGCAGCCAATACCCCCGGGACAGGGGGAGCACAGATACGCAGTATTTT. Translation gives CASSQYPRDRGSTDTQYF.

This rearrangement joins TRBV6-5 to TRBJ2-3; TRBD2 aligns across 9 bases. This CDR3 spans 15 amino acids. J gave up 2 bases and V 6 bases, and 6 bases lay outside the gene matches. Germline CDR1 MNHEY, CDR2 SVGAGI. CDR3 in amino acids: CASSRAGGITDTQYF. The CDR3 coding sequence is TGTGCCAGCAGCCGAGCGGGGGGAATCACAGATACGCAGTATTTT.

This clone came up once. The DNA of the CDR3 is TGTGCCTGGACGGGACTAGCGGGCGCCTACAATGAGCAGTTCTTC. Residues: CAWTGLAGAYNEQFF. V gene TRBV30 combines with J gene TRBJ2-1; 12 bases align to TRBD2. The CDR3 loop spans 15 amino acids. J gave up 2 bases and V 4 bases, and 3 bases lay outside the gene matches. CDR1 and CDR2 (germline): GTSNPN, SVGIG (reference sequence).

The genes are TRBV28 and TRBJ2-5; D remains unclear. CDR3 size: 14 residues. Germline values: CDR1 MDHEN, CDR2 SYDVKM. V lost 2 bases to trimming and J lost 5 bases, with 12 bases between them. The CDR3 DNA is TGTGCCAGCAGTTTAGCGAGCCGTCCGGAGACCCAGTACTTC. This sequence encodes CASSLASRPETQYF.

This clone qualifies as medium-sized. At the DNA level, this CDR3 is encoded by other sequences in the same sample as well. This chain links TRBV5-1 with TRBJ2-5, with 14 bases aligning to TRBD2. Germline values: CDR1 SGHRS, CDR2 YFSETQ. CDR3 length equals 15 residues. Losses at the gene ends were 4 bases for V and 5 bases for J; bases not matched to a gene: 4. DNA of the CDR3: TGCGCCAGCAGCCCCGGGACTAGCGGGAGCGAGACCCAGTACTTC. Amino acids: CASSPGTSGSETQYF.

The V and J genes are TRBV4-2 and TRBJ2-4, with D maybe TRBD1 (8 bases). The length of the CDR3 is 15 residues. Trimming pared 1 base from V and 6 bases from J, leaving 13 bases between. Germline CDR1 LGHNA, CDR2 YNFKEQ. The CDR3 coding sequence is TGTGCCAGCAGCCAAGGTACAGGGGGGGGAAACATTCAGTACTTC. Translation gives CASSQGTGGGNIQYF.

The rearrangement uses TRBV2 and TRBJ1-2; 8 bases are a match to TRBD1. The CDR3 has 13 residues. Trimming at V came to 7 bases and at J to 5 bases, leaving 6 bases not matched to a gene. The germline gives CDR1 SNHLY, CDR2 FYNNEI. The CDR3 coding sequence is TGTGCCAGCACTACGGACAGGGAGTATGGCTACACCTTC. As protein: CASTTDREYGYTF.

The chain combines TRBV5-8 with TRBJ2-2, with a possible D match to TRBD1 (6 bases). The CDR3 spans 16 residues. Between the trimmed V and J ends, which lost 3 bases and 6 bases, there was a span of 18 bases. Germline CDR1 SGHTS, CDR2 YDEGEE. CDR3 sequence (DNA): TGTGCCAGCAGCTGGAACAGGGTTTTGGACGCCGGGGAGCTGTTTTTT. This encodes CASSWNRVLDAGELFF.

The CDR3 DNA follows: TGTGCCAGTAGTTCGCAGCACCAAGAGACCCAGTACTTC. As protein: CASSSQHQETQYF. This chain joins TRBV19 and TRBJ2-5; D gene uncertain. Germline CDR1 LNHDA, CDR2 SQIVND (reference sequence). The V end was cut by 5 bases, the J end by 0 bases, with 7 bases between. The CDR3 is made up of 13 amino acids.

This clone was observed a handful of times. CDR3: CASSPILAGVHEQYF. The CDR3, as DNA: TGTGCCAGCAGCCCAATTCTAGCGGGAGTCCACGAGCAGTACTTC. V usage is TRBV14 and J usage is TRBJ2-7, with TRBD2 matching 10 bases. Germline values: CDR1 SGHDN, CDR2 FVKESK. This CDR3 region has 15 residues. The J segment lost 5 bases and the V segment lost 4 bases, leaving 8 bases of the junction unmatched.

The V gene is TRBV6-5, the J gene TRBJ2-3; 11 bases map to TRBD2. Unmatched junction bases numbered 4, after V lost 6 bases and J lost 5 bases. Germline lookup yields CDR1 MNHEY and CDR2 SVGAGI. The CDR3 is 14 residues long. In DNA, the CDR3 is TGTGCCAGCAGGAAACTAGCGGGGGTAGATACGCAGTATTTT. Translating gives CASRKLAGVDTQYF.

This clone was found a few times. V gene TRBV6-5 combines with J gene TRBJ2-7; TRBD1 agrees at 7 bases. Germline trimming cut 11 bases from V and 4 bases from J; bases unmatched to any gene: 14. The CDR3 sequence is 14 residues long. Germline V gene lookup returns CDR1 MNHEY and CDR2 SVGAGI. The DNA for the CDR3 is TGTGCCTGCAAACTCCGGGACAGTTCATACGAGCAGTACTTC. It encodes CACKLRDSSYEQYF.